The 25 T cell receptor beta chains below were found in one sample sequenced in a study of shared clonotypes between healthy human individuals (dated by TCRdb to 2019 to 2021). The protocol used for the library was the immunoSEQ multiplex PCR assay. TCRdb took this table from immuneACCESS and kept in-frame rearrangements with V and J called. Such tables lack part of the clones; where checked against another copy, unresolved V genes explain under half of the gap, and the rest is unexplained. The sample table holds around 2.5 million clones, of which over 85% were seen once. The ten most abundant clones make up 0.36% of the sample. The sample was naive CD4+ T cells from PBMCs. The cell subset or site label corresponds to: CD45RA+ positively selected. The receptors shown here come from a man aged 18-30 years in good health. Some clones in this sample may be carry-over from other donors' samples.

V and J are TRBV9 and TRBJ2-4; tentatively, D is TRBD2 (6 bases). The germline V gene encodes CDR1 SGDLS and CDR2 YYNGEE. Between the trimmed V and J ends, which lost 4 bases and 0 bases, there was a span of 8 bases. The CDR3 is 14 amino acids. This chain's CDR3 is CASSPGLAKNIQYF. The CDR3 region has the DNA TGTGCCAGCAGCCCGGGACTAGCCAAAAACATTCAGTACTTC.

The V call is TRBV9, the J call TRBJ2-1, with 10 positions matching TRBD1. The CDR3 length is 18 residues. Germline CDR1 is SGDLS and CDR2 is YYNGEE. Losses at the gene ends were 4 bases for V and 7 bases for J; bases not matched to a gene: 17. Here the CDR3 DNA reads TGTGCCAGCAGCCGCAAAACCTATTCCGGGACAGGGGCGAATGAGCAGTTCTTC. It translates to CASSRKTYSGTGANEQFF.

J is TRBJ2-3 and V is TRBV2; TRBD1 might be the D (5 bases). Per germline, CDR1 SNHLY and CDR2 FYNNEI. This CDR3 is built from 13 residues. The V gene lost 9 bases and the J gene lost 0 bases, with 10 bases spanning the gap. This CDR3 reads CASSQGSTDTQYF. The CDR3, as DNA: TGTGCCAGTAGCCAGGGTAGCACAGATACGCAGTATTTT.

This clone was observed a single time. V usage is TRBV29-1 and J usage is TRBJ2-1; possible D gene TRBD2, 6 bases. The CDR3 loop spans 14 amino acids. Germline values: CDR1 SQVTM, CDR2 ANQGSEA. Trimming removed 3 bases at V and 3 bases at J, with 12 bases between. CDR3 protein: CSVDGQDYYNEQFF. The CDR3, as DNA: TGCAGCGTTGACGGGCAGGACTACTACAATGAGCAGTTCTTC.

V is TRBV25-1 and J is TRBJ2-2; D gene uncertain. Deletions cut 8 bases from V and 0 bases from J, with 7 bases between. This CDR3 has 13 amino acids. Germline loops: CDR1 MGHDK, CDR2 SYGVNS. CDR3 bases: TGTGCCAGCGAATTTCCGAACACCGGGGAGCTGTTTTTT. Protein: CASEFPNTGELFF.

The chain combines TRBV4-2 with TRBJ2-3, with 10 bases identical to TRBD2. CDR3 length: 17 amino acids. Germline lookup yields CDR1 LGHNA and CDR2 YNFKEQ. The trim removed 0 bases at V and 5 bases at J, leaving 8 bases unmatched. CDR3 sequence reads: CASSQDVTSGIRDTQYF. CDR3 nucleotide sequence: TGTGCCAGCAGCCAAGATGTCACTAGCGGGATTAGAGATACGCAGTATTTT.

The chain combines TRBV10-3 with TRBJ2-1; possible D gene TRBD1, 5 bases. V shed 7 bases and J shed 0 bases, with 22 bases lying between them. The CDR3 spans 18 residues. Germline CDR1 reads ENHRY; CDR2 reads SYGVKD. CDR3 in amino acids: CAITPVERGSPSYNEQFF. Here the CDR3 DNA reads TGTGCCATCACCCCAGTTGAAAGGGGCAGTCCCTCCTACAATGAGCAGTTCTTC.

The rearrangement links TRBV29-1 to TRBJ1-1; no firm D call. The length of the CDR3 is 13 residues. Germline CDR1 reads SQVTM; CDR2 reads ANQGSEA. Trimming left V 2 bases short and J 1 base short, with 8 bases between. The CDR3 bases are TGCAGCGTTGAATTGGCAGAGAACACTGAAGCTTTCTTT. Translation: CSVELAENTEAFF.

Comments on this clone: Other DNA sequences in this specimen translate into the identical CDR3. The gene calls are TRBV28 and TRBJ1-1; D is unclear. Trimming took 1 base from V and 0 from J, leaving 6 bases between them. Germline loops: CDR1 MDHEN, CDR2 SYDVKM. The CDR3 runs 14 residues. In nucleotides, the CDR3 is TGTGCCAGCAGTTTATATCGGTTGAACACTGAAGCTTTCTTT. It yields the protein CASSLYRLNTEAFF. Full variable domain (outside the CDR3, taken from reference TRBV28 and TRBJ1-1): DVKVTQSSRYLVKRTGEKVFLECVQDMDHENMFWYRQDPGLGLRLIYFSYDVKMKEKGDIPEGYSVSREKKERFSLILESASTNQTSMYLCASSLYRLNTEAFFGQGTRLTVV.

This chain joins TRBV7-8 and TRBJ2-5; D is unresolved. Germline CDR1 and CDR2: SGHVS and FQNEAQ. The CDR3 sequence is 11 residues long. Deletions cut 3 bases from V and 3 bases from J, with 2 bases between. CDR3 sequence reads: CASSFKETQYF. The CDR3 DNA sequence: TGTGCCAGCAGCTTTAAAGAGACCCAGTACTTC.

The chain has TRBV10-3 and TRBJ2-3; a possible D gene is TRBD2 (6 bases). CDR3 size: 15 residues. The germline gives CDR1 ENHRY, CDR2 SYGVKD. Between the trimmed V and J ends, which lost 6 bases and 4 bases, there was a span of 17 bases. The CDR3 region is CAIRGPTTGADTQYF. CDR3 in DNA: TGTGCCATCAGAGGACCTACCACGGGAGCAGATACGCAGTATTTT.

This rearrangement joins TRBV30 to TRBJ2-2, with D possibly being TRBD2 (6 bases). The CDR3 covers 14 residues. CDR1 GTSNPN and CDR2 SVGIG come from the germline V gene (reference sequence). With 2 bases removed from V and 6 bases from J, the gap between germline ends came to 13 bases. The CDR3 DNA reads TGTGCCTGGAGTCCCCAATCTAGCGCCGGGGAGCTGTTTTTT. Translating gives CAWSPQSSAGELFF.

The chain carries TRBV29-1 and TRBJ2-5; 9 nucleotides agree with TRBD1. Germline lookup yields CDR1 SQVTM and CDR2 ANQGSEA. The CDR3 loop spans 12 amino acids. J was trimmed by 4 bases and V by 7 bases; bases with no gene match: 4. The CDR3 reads CSAGQGTETQYF. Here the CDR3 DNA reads TGCAGCGCCGGACAGGGGACAGAGACCCAGTACTTC.

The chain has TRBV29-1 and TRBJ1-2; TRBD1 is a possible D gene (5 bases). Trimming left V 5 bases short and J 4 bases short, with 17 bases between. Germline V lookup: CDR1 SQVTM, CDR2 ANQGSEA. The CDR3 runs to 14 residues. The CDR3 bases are TGCAGCGTTCCAGGGTCTAACCGGGGCTATGGCTACACCTTC. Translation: CSVPGSNRGYGYTF.

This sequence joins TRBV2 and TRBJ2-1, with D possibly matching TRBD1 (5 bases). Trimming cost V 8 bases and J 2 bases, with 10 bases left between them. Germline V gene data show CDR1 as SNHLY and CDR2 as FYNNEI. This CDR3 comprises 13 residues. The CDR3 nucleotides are TGTGCCAGCGGAACAGGTCCCTACAATGAGCAGTTCTTC. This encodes CASGTGPYNEQFF.

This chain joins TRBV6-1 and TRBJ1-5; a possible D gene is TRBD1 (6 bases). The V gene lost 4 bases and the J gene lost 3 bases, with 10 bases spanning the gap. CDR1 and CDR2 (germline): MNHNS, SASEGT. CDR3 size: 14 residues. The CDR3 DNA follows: TGTGCCAGCAGTGTCAGGGGCCACAATCAGCCCCAGCATTTT. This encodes CASSVRGHNQPQHF.

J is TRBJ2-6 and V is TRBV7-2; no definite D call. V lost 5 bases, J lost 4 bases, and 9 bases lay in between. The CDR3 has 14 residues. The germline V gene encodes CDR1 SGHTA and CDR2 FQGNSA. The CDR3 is CASSPLLGANVLTF. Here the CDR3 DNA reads TGTGCCAGCAGCCCGCTCTTAGGGGCCAACGTCCTGACTTTC.

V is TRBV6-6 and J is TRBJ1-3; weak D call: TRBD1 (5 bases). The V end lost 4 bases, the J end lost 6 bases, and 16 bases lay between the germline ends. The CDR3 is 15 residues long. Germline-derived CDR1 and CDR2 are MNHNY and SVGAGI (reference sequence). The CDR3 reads CASSSAGSFENTIYF. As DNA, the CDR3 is TGTGCCAGCAGTTCCGCAGGGTCCTTTGAAAACACCATATATTTT.

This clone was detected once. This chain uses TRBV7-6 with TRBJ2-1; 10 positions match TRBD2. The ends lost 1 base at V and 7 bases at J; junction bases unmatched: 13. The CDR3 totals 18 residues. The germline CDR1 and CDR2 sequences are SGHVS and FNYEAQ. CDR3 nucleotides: TGTGCCAGCAGCTTAGGTCGCCTAGCGGGAGATTTGTGGAATGAGCAGTTCTTC. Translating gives CASSLGRLAGDLWNEQFF.

CDR3 protein: CASRDDGTGELFF. CDR3 bases: TGTGCCAGCAGGGACGACGGGACCGGGGAGCTGTTTTTT. The rearrangement links TRBV6-5 to TRBJ2-2; the D is unclear. V was clipped by 6 bases and J by 5 bases, with 10 bases between them. The CDR3 length is 13 residues. The germline CDR1 and CDR2 sequences are MNHEY and SVGAGI.

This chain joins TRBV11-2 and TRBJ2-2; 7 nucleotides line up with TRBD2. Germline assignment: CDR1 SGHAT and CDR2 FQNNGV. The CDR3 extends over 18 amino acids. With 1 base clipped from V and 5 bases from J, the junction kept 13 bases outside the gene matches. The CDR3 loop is CASSLGKGGALGTGELFF. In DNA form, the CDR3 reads TGTGCCAGCAGCTTAGGGAAGGGAGGGGCCCTAGGAACCGGGGAGCTGTTTTTT.

The CDR3 DNA sequence: TGTGCCAGCAGCTTGCAGGGGGCAAACATTCAGTACTTC. Its protein is CASSLQGANIQYF. The J gene is TRBJ2-4, the V gene TRBV7-2; 8 bases agree with TRBD1. Germline V gives CDR1 SGHTA, CDR2 FQGNSA. The CDR3 runs 13 residues. After removal of 3 bases from V and 6 bases from J, the junction contained 1 base not matched to a gene.

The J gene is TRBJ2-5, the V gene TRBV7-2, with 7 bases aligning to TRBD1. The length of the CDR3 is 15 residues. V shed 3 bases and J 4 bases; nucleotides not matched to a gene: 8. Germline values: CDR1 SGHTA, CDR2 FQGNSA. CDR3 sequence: CASSFRQGGSETQYF. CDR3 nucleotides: TGTGCCAGCAGCTTCCGACAGGGTGGGTCAGAGACCCAGTACTTC.

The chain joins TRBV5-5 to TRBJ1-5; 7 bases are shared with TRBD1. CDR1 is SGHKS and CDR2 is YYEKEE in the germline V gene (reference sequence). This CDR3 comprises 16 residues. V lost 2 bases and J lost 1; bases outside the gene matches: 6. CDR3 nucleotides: TGTGCCAGCAGCTTCTCGACAGGGTCGAGCAATCAGCCCCAGCATTTT. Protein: CASSFSTGSSNQPQHF.

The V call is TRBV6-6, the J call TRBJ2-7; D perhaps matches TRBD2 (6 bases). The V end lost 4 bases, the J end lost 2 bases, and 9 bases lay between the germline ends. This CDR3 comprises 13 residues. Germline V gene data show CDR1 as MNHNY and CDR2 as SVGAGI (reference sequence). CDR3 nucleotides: TGTGCCAGCAGTTTGCGGGAACCCTACGAGCAGTACTTC. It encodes CASSLREPYEQYF.